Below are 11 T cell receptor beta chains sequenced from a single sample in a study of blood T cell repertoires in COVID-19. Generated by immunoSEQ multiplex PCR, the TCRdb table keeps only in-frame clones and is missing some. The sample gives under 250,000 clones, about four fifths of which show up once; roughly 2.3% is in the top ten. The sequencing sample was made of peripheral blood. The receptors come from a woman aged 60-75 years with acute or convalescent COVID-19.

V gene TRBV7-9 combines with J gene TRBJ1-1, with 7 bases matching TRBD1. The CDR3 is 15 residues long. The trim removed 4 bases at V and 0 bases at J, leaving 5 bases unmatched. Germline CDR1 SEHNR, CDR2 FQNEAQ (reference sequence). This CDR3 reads CASSSGDRLNTEAFF. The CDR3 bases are TGTGCCAGCAGCTCAGGGGACAGATTGAACACTGAAGCTTTCTTT.

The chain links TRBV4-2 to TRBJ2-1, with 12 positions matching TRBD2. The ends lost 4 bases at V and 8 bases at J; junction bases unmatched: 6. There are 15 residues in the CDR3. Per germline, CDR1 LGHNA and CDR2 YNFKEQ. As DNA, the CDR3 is TGTGCCAGCAGCCCTAGCGGGGGGGCCAGAGATGAGCAGTTCTTC. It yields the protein CASSPSGGARDEQFF.

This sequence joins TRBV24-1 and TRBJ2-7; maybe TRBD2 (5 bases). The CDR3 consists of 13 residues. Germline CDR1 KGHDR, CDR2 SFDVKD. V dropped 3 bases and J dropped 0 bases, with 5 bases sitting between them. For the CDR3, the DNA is TGTGCCACCAGTGATCGGGACTCCTACGAGCAGTACTTC. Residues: CATSDRDSYEQYF.

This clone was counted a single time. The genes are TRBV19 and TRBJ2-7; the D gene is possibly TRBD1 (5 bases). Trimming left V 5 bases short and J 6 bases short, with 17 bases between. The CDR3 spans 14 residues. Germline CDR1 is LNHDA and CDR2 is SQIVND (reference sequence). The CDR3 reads CASSPGIYFREQYF. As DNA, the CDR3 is TGTGCCAGTAGTCCAGGGATCTACTTTCGCGAGCAGTACTTC.

The CDR3 coding sequence is TGCGCCAGCGGGACTAGGGCCAATGAGCAGTTCTTC. As protein: CASGTRANEQFF. This chain uses TRBV10-2 with TRBJ2-1, with 8 bases identical to TRBD2. The J segment lost 6 bases and the V segment lost 8 bases, leaving 3 bases of the junction unmatched. The CDR3 consists of 12 residues. Germline V lookup: CDR1 WSHSY, CDR2 SAAADI.

CDR3 sequence: CAISEGVFRGYTF. CDR3 bases: TGTGCCATCAGTGAAGGGGTTTTTAGAGGCTACACCTTC. V and J are TRBV10-3 and TRBJ1-2, with TRBD1 as a possible D gene (5 bases). This CDR3 has 13 residues. Germline CDR1 and CDR2: ENHRY and SYGVKD. Trimming stripped 3 bases from V and 8 bases from J, with 13 bases between.

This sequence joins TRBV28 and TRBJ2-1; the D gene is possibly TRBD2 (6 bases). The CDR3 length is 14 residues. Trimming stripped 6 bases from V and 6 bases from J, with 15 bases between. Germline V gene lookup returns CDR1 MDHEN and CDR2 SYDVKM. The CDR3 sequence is CASRPMGGSNEQFF. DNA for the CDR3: TGTGCCAGCAGACCCATGGGGGGAAGCAATGAGCAGTTCTTC.

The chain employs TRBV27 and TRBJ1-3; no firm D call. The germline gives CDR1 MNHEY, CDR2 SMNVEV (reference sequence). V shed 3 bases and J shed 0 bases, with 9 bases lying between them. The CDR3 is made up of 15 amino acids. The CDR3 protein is CASSFLPLSGNTIYF. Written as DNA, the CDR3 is TGTGCCAGCAGTTTCCTACCCCTCTCTGGAAACACCATATATTTT.

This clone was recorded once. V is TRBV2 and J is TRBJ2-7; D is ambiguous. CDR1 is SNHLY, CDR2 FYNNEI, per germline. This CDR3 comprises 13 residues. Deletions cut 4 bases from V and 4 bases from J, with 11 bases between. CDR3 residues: CASSGELPYEQYF. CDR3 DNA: TGTGCCAGCAGTGGCGAGCTCCCTTACGAGCAGTACTTC.

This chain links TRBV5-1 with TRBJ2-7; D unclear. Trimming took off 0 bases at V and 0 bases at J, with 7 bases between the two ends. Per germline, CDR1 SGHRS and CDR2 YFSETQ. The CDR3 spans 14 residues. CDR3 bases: TGCGCCAGCAGCTTGGACAGCATCTCCTACGAGCAGTACTTC. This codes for CASSLDSISYEQYF.

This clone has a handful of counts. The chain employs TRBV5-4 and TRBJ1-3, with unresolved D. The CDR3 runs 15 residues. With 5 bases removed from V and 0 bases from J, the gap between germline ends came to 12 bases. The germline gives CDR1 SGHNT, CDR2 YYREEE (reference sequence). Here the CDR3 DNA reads TGTGCCAGCAGTGATCCCGGGAACTCTGGAAACACCATATATTTT. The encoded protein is CASSDPGNSGNTIYF.